The present T cell receptor beta chain was sequenced within a study of T cell responses to AZD1222 COVID-19 vaccine. Study-wide results and caveats: White British ancestry dominated among donors, who included more females, and clonal diversity was possibly underestimated. Two AZD1222 administrations were followed by greater Spike-specific TCR breadth and depth. The study reported that nearly half of spike-specific TCRs target unmutated variant regions.

Libraries were prepared by immunoSEQ multiplex PCR; TCRdb keeps only in-frame clonotypes and omits some of them. Seen here are approximately 270,000 clones, 90% to 95% observed once, and the top ten hold 0.55%. This clone was recorded once. The antigen is unknown. Both about-4-week and about-12-week second-dose recipients were combined. This specimen was peripheral blood, taken 28 days after the second AZD1222 dose. This clonotype was sampled from an adult who received the AZD1222 COVID-19 vaccine.

Written as DNA, the CDR3 is TGTGCCACCAGTGATTTCGCTAGCGGGACAGCCTACAATGAGCAGTTCTTC. This sequence encodes CATSDFASGTAYNEQFF. The genes are TRBV24-1 and TRBJ2-1, with 9 bases identical to TRBD2. Germline V gives CDR1 KGHDR, CDR2 SFDVKD. V lost 1 base to trimming and J lost 2 bases; unmatched junction nucleotides: 5. The CDR3 has 17 amino acids.